The following is a T cell receptor (beta chain) sequence with its context. The assay was immunoSEQ multiplex PCR, and TCRdb's table has in-frame clones only and misses some. The data hold some 90,000 clones, with 75% to 95% observed a single time. These data belong to a study of blood T cell repertoires in COVID-19. About the research overall: The study drew acute and convalescent COVID-19 samples from the United States, Italy and Spain. The analysed material was cDNA or gDNA that came from T cells, B-cell-depleted T cells, or PBMCs.

Germline lookup yields CDR1 MNHEY and CDR2 SVGAGI. The CDR3 is 14 amino acids. V was clipped by 6 bases and J by 11 bases; unmatched bases: 12. The sequenced material came from peripheral blood. The sequence was collected from a woman between 50 and 59 years old in a cohort sampled during active COVID-19. The gene calls are TRBV6-5 and TRBJ2-5; 10 positions agree with TRBD2. DNA of the CDR3: TGTGCCAGCAGGCCTACTAGCGGGGATATTATGCAGTACTTC. Translated: CASRPTSGDIMQYF.